This TCR beta chain was obtained from a study of blood T cell repertoires in COVID-19. This clone was observed once. The protocol was immunoSEQ multiplex PCR, while the TCRdb copy is restricted to in-frame clones and leaves out a portion. Among over 150,000 clones listed, about 83% were seen once. CDR3 length: 17 residues. V shed 0 bases, J shed 2 bases, and the junction held 7 bases outside the gene matches. Germline V CDR1 and CDR2: SGHDT, YYEEEE. The sequence was obtained from a woman between 18 and 29 years old who had recovered from COVID-19. What was sequenced was peripheral blood. The rearrangement links TRBV5-6 to TRBJ2-7; 11 bases are a match to TRBD2. The CDR3 loop is CASSLVYPTSGAYEQYF. For the CDR3, the DNA is TGTGCCAGCAGCTTGGTGTATCCGACTAGCGGGGCCTACGAGCAGTACTTC. Using reference TRBV5-6 and TRBJ2-7 for the parts outside the CDR3, the full variable domain is DAGVTQSPTHLIKTRGQQVTLRCSPKSGHDTVSWYQQALGQGPQFIFQYYEEEERQRGNFPDRFSGHQFPNYSSELNVNALLLGDSALYLCASSLVYPTSGAYEQYFGPGTRLTVT.